These 6 T cell receptor beta chains were sequenced from one sample in a study of control samples from healthy donors and cancer patients. Profiled with immunoSEQ multiplex PCR; TCRdb holds only in-frame clones, not every one. The sample has approximately 100,000 clones, around nine tenths seen once; the top ten hold approximately 3%. The sample comprised blood. These receptors all come from a human donor in good health. The donor label of this sample is uncertain.

This chain connects TRBV6-5 to TRBJ2-1; 10 nucleotides match TRBD2. The CDR3 has 12 amino acids. With V trimmed by 10 bases and J by 11 bases, 8 bases remained unmatched. Germline V gene data show CDR1 as MNHEY and CDR2 as SVGAGI. The CDR3 sequence: CAIGLAETKQFF. In DNA, the CDR3 is TGTGCCATCGGACTAGCGGAAACTAAGCAGTTCTTC.

This chain uses TRBV19 with TRBJ2-5; weak D call: TRBD1 (5 bases). Between the trimmed V and J ends, which lost 2 bases and 1 base, there was a span of 11 bases. There are 15 residues in the CDR3. Germline CDR1 is LNHDA and CDR2 is SQIVND (reference sequence). The chain's CDR3 is CASSIFVQGQETQYF. The CDR3 DNA reads as TGTGCCAGTAGTATATTCGTGCAGGGCCAAGAGACCCAGTACTTC.

This clone was picked up one time. The chain carries TRBV28 and TRBJ1-5; 7 nucleotides agree with TRBD1. CDR1 and CDR2 (germline): MDHEN, SYDVKM. This CDR3 comprises 13 residues. The V segment lost 5 bases and the J segment 5 bases; nucleotides outside the gene matches: 3. This CDR3 reads CASSTTGHQPQHF. The CDR3 coding sequence is TGTGCCAGCAGTACGACAGGGCATCAGCCCCAGCATTTT.

The chain couples TRBV9 to TRBJ2-1; D is uncertain. The CDR3 is 13 residues long. Germline V gene data show CDR1 as SGDLS and CDR2 as YYNGEE. Trimming left V 1 base short and J 8 bases short, with 10 bases between. DNA for the CDR3: TGTGCCAGCAGCGTACGGCAGGTCCATGAGCAGTTCTTC. Translating it yields CASSVRQVHEQFF.

The CDR3: CASSNRFGGTQYF. The CDR3, as DNA: TGTGCCAGCAGCAATCGATTCGGGGGGACCCAGTACTTC. This sequence joins TRBV6-5 and TRBJ2-5, with a tentative D call TRBD2 (6 bases). Germline CDR1 MNHEY, CDR2 SVGAGI. The CDR3 spans 13 residues. Trimming pared 6 bases from V and 7 bases from J, leaving 15 bases between.

The V gene is TRBV3-1 (or the pseudogene TRBV3-2), the J gene TRBJ2-2; D is undetermined. V was clipped by 3 bases and J by 6 bases, with 14 bases between them. The CDR3 extends over 15 amino acids. The V gene's germline CDR1 is LGHDT and CDR2 YNNKEL (reference sequence). CDR3 in DNA: TGTGCCAGCAGCCAGGCCCCGGTTGTATCCGGGGAGCTGTTTTTT. It is translated as CASSQAPVVSGELFF.